A single sample is the source of the 25 T cell receptor beta chains below, sequenced in a study of T cell repertoires in cytomegalovirus infection. TCRdb processed the reads anew with MiXCR; each CDR3 protein has one entry. The sample holds around 800,000 distinct CDR3 sequences; roughly 33% are singletons and the top ten take over 10%. The antigens for these receptors are not known. Sequenced here: cultured CD8+ T cells from PBMCs, sampled from culture after CMV antigen stimulation. Receptors were obtained from a human donor in good health (CMV status not recorded). Some clones in this sample may be carry-over from other donors' samples.

This clonotype was seen a few times. The chain carries TRBV11-2 and TRBJ2-1; 11 nucleotides align to TRBD2. Germline assignment: CDR1 SGHAT and CDR2 FQNNGV. V shed 1 base, J shed 7 bases, and the junction held 12 bases outside the gene matches. This CDR3 spans 18 amino acids. DNA of the CDR3: TGTGCCAGCAGCTTAGGCCTCCTTAGCGGGGGGGCGTTGAATGAGCAGTTCTTC. Translated, it gives CASSLGLLSGGALNEQFF.

The CDR3 nucleotides are TGTGCCAGCAGTTTCGCTGAAGCTTTCTTT. Its protein is CASSFAEAFF. This chain uses TRBV12-3 or TRBV12-4 with TRBJ1-1; D is unclear. This CDR3 is 10 amino acids long. Trimming removed 3 bases at V and 6 bases at J, with 2 bases between.

The rearrangement joins TRBV11-2 to TRBJ2-1; D remains unclear. Looked up from germline, CDR1 is SGHAT and CDR2 is FQNNGV. Between the trimmed V and J ends, which lost 3 bases and 9 bases, there was a span of 18 bases. The CDR3 contains 15 residues. CDR3 protein: CASSLNRDALREQFF. DNA of the CDR3: TGTGCCAGCAGCTTGAACCGCGACGCCCTCCGTGAGCAGTTCTTC.

The chain uses TRBV2 and TRBJ2-5; tentatively, D is TRBD1 (6 bases). Germline V gene sequence: CDR1 SNHLY, CDR2 FYNNEI. Between the trimmed V and J ends, which lost 11 bases and 5 bases, there was a span of 24 bases. CDR3 size: 15 residues. The DNA for the CDR3 is TGTGCCGCCCAGAGGGGACACAACTCATATGAGACCCAGTACTTC. This gives the protein CAAQRGHNSYETQYF.

This clonotype was seen repeatedly, ten times or more. CDR3 protein: CASSLEGRRSGYTF. The CDR3 nucleotides read TGTGCCAGCAGCTTAGAGGGCCGTCGTTCGGGCTACACCTTC. The chain is built from TRBV7-8 and TRBJ1-2; no clear D. V was pared by 1 base and J by 8 bases, with 14 bases between. Germline V lookup: CDR1 SGHVS, CDR2 FQNEAQ. The CDR3 has 14 residues.

The chain uses TRBV6-1 and TRBJ1-5, with D uncertain. V dropped 8 bases and J dropped 6 bases, with 14 bases sitting between them. The length of the CDR3 is 13 residues. Germline-derived CDR1 and CDR2 are MNHNS and SASEGT. The CDR3 DNA reads TGTGCCAGCGGCCTAGGTGCACGTCAGCCCCAGCATTTT. Translation: CASGLGARQPQHF.

This clonotype was found a few times. This chain joins TRBV3-1 and TRBJ1-5; D remains ambiguous. Germline V gives CDR1 LGHDT, CDR2 YNNKEL (reference sequence). This CDR3 comprises 15 residues. The germline V and J ends were trimmed by 1 base and 2 bases, with 9 bases remaining between them. The CDR3 nucleotides are TGTGCCAGCAGCCAAGTTCCCGGCGGCAATCAGCCCCAGCATTTT. Amino acid sequence: CASSQVPGGNQPQHF. Based on the CDR3 plus reference TRBV3-1 and TRBJ1-5, the full variable domain is DTAVSQTPKYLVTQMGNDKSIKCEQNLGHDTMYWYKQDSKKFLKIMFSYNNKELIINETVPNRFSPKSPDKAHLNLHINSLELGDSAVYFCASSQVPGGNQPQHFGDGTRLSIL.

In this sample, this clonotype turned up a few times. The rearrangement links TRBV7-9 to TRBJ2-1, with D perhaps given as TRBD1 or TRBD2 (6 bases each). V shed 8 bases and J shed 10 bases, with 15 bases lying between them. The CDR3 length is 12 residues. Germline V gives CDR1 SEHNR, CDR2 FQNEAQ (reference sequence). The CDR3 DNA reads TGTGCCAGCGGCAAAGGGGGGTTGGAGCAGTTCTTC. Translating gives CASGKGGLEQFF.

The chain recombines TRBV15 with TRBJ2-2; 8 bases are a match to TRBD1. The germline CDR1 and CDR2 sequences are LNHNV and YYDKDF (reference sequence). The CDR3 extends over 18 amino acids. Unmatched junction bases numbered 14, after V lost 3 bases and J lost 5 bases. The CDR3 spells CATSSTRQGPARTGELFF. As DNA, the CDR3 is TGTGCCACCAGCAGCACCAGACAGGGGCCCGCGAGGACCGGGGAGCTGTTTTTT.

To note about this clonotype: One end of the junction does not line up with germline, which may come from a read error. The genes are TRBV19 and TRBJ2-2; TRBD1 matches 9 bases. The CDR3 spans 16 residues. Looked up from germline, CDR1 is LNHDA and CDR2 is SQIVND (reference sequence). This CDR3 reads CASSLPGQGSFGELFF. In DNA, the CDR3 is TGTGCTAGTAGTTTACCGGGACAGGGTTCGTTCGGGGAGCTGTTTTTT.

This clonotype was seen more than once but under ten times. V gene TRBV2 combines with J gene TRBJ2-1; D remains unclear. The CDR3 runs 12 residues. From germline, CDR1 is SNHLY and CDR2 FYNNEI. V gave up 10 bases and J gave up 10 bases, with 17 bases separating them. CDR3 DNA: TGTGCCACTTCCCCCCTAAGTCCGGAGCAGTTCTTC. Protein: CATSPLSPEQFF.

This clonotype was detected only a few times. The rearrangement uses TRBV5-8 and TRBJ2-1; 7 bases are shared with TRBD1. Germline CDR1 and CDR2: SGHTS and YDEGEE. This CDR3 spans 16 amino acids. Trimming cost V 4 bases and J 3 bases; bases outside gene matches: 10. CDR3 in amino acids: CASSQRQGTGYNEQFF. CDR3 nucleotide sequence: TGTGCCAGCAGCCAGAGACAGGGAACAGGCTACAATGAGCAGTTCTTC.

This clonotype came up many times. The V call is TRBV6-2 or TRBV6-3, the J call TRBJ2-1, with 11 bases aligning to TRBD1. Germline lookup yields CDR1 MNHEY and CDR2 SVGEGT. There are 17 residues in the CDR3. The V and J ends lost 4 bases and 4 bases, in that order; junction bases with no gene match: 9. The CDR3 bases are TGTGCCAGCAGTTTCGGACAGGGGGCCTCCTTTTACAATGAGCAGTTCTTC. This codes for CASSFGQGASFYNEQFF.

The sample holds a few counts of this clonotype. This chain uses TRBV27 with TRBJ1-1; a weak D match, TRBD1 (6 bases). V lost 8 bases, J lost 6 bases, and 16 bases lay in between. There are 13 residues in the CDR3. Germline CDR1 and CDR2: MNHEY and SMNVEV (reference sequence). CDR3 coding DNA: TGTGCCAGCCGACTCCAGGGGAGCGCTGAAGCTTTCTTT. Translating it yields CASRLQGSAEAFF.

The chain recombines TRBV5-6 with TRBJ2-1, with 12 bases matching TRBD2. This CDR3 region has 16 residues. Trimming cost V 2 bases and J 10 bases; bases outside gene matches: 10. Per germline, CDR1 SGHDT and CDR2 YYEEEE. The CDR3 DNA follows: TGTGCCAGCAGCTTACGGGAACTAGCGGGGGGTGTGGAGCAGTTCTTC. Translating it yields CASSLRELAGGVEQFF.

The chain recombines TRBV6-4 with TRBJ2-3, with TRBD2 matching 8 bases. The germline CDR1 and CDR2 sequences are MRHNA and SNTAGT. Trimming cost V 8 bases and J 3 bases; bases outside gene matches: 7. The CDR3 sequence is 14 residues long. The CDR3, as DNA: TGTGCCAGCGGGGATGGACTAGCTACAGATACGCAGTATTTT. This sequence encodes CASGDGLATDTQYF.

This rearrangement joins TRBV6-2 or TRBV6-3 to TRBJ1-2; D remains ambiguous. This CDR3 has 12 residues. The ends were cut back, 7 bases at V and 2 bases at J, with 8 bases in the middle. Looked up from germline, CDR1 is MNHEY and CDR2 is SVGEGT. CDR3 coding DNA: TGTGCCAGCAAAAAACAGAACTATGGCTACACCTTC. Protein product: CASKKQNYGYTF.

This clonotype was seen a handful of times. The gene calls are TRBV12-3 or TRBV12-4 and TRBJ1-4; 9 bases line up with TRBD1. Unmatched junction bases numbered 8, after V lost 5 bases and J lost 7 bases. This CDR3 region has 15 residues. CDR3 loop: CASSGTGHGSEKLFF. The CDR3 DNA follows: TGTGCCAGCAGTGGGACAGGGCACGGGAGTGAAAAACTGTTTTTT.

The chain joins TRBV6-2 or TRBV6-3 to TRBJ1-1, with 9 bases aligning to TRBD1. Germline CDR1 MNHEY, CDR2 SVGEGT. The CDR3 runs to 16 residues. The J segment lost 7 bases and the V segment lost 0 bases, leaving 9 bases of the junction unmatched. The CDR3: CASSYSRTGDYGEAFF. The CDR3 bases are TGTGCCAGCAGTTACTCCCGGACAGGGGATTACGGTGAAGCTTTCTTT.

This clonotype was seen only a few times. The gene calls are TRBV6-6 and TRBJ1-5; D uncertain. CDR1 and CDR2 (germline): MNHNY, SVGAGI (reference sequence). V was shortened by 1 base and J by 7 bases, with 17 bases between the two germline ends. The CDR3 contains 16 residues. The CDR3 spells CASSYLRELTGQPQHF. CDR3 sequence (DNA): TGTGCCAGCAGTTACTTGAGGGAGCTCACGGGGCAGCCCCAGCATTTT.

This chain uses TRBV7-3 with TRBJ1-1; D perhaps matches TRBD1 (5 bases). The CDR3 loop spans 13 amino acids. Germline CDR1 is SGHTA and CDR2 is FQGTGA. The V gene lost 5 bases and the J gene lost 4 bases, with 11 bases spanning the gap. This CDR3 reads CASSLSGTTEAFF. CDR3 nucleotide sequence: TGTGCCAGCAGCCTCTCCGGGACCACTGAAGCTTTCTTT. The entire variable domain, with the rest obtained from reference TRBV7-3 and TRBJ1-1, is as follows: GAGVSQTPSNKVTEKGKYVELRCDPISGHTALYWYRQSLGQGPEFLIYFQGTGAADDSGLPNDRFFAVRPEGSVSTLKIQRTERGDSAVYLCASSLSGTTEAFFGQGTRLTVV.

CDR3 DNA: TGCAGTGCTGGAGCTTCAACCAAGTACAATGAGCAGTTCTTC. Translated, it gives CSAGASTKYNEQFF. V gene TRBV20-1 combines with J gene TRBJ2-1; D remains ambiguous. Germline lookup yields CDR1 DFQATT and CDR2 SNEGSKA (reference sequence). The CDR3 extends over 14 amino acids. Trimming removed 5 bases from V and 4 bases from J, with 15 bases in between.

This chain uses TRBV2 with TRBJ1-5; D gene uncertain. Germline loops: CDR1 SNHLY, CDR2 FYNNEI. The V end was cut by 2 bases, the J end by 4 bases, with 9 bases between. This CDR3 has 14 residues. CDR3 DNA: TGTGCCAGCAGTGAAACCAGGATAAATCAGCCCCAGCATTTT. Its translation: CASSETRINQPQHF.

This clonotype was recorded a few times. The chain uses TRBV5-6 and TRBJ1-1; D is possibly TRBD1 (5 bases). This CDR3 region has 15 residues. V was shortened by 0 bases and J by 5 bases, with 14 bases between the two germline ends. Germline CDR1 and CDR2: SGHDT and YYEEEE. CDR3 sequence: CASSLGFGGWTEAFF. The CDR3 DNA reads TGTGCCAGCAGCTTGGGGTTCGGGGGATGGACTGAAGCTTTCTTT.

Notes on this clonotype: The junction and the germline gene differ at one end; a read error may be behind it. The chain is built from TRBV4-1 and TRBJ2-1, with 7 bases that match TRBD1. Germline-derived CDR1 and CDR2 are MGHRA and YSYEKL. This CDR3 comprises 16 residues. The CDR3 spells CASSQVPGTDYNEQFF. The CDR3 DNA is TGTGCCAGCAGCCAAGTCCCCGGGACAGACTACAATGAGCAGTTCTTC.